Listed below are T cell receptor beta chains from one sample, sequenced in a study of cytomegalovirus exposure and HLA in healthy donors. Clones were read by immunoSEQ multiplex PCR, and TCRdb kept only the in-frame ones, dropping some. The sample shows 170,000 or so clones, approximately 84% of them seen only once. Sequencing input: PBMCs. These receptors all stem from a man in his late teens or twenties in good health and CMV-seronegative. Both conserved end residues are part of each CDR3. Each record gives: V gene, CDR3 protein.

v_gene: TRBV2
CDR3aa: CASSDIGGGPSYEQYF

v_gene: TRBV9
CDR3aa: CASSVRGTPTGELFF

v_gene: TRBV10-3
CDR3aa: CAISERQGNQPQHF

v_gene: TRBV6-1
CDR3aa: CASSVGQWGEKLFF

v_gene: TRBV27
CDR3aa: CASSLFQGTDIQYF

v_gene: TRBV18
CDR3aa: CASSPGQVGTGELFF

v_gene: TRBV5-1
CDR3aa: CASSGTVSSYEQYF

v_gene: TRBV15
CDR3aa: CATSVGLAGGQETQYF

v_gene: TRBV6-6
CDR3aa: CASRIGQGELYEQYF

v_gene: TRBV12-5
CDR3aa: CASGLGGLSSYNEQFF

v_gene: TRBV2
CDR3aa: CASGPSGGKVLEQYF

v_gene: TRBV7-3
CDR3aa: CASSLNADTVAFF

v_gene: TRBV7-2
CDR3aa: CASSKSSGGAYETQYF

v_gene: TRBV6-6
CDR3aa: CASSYSSSVHEQYF

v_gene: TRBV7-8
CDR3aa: CASSFGLAQNEQFF

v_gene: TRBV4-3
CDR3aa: CASSQASRGDYGYTF

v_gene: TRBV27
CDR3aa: CASSLGLTGREKLFF

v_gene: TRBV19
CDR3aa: CASSVKPEPQHF

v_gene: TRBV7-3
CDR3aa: CASSDRDREAGELFF

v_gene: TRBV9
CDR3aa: CASSPPSGENTGELFF

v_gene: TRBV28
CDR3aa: CASSSQGLQRQPFF

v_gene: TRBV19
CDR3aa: CASSQSGELFF

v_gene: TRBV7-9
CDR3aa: CASSPSGRAVNEQFF

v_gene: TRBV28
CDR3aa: CASSGLGPPEKLFF

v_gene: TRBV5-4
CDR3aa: CASSSTGANEKLFF

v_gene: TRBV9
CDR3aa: CASSVDPGGGILNTQYF

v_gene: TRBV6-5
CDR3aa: CASSPGLYNEQFF

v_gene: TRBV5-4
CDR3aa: CASSLSRRNTEAFF

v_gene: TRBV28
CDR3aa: CASSLYRVDDYEQYF

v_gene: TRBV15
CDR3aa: CATSSRQGAYNEQFF

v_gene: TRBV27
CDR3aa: CASSLSPRDSYTF

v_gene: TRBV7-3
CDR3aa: CASSLLAGGGEQYF

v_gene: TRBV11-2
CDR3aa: CASRGAYLAEAFF

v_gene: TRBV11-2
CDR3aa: CASSLASNYGYTF

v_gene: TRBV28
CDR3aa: CASSSLRVAGTGNQETQYF

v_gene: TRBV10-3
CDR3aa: CAISSPGRGLGYEQYF

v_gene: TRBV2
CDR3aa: CASSESILGAPYTF

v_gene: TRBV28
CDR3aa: CASSLGRGGNGYTF

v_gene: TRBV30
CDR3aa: CAWSPPGGEQYF

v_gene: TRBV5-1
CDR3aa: CASSPHLGGRNSPLHF

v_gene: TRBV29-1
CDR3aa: CSVATGANTGELFF

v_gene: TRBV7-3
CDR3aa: CARSLRGREIYNSPLHF

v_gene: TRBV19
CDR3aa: CASSIDPDRRDQPQHF

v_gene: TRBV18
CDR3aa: CASSSTGENTDTQYF

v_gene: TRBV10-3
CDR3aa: CAISRGPSDDQPQHF

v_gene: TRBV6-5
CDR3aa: CASRGQNTDTQYF

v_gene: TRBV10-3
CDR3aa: CAISELTGVNTEAFF

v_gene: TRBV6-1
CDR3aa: CASSEIRGLGEKLFF

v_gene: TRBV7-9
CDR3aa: CASSLDSDRGGRETQYF

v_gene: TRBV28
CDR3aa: CASSLFDSVNTEAFF